This TCR beta chain was obtained from a study of T cells in Graves' hyperthyroidism and ophthalmopathy. Trimming pared 2 bases from V and 10 bases from J, leaving 26 bases between. This CDR3 is built from 18 residues. CDR1 is SGHAT, CDR2 FQNNGV, per germline. RNA transcripts provided the source from which TCR beta CDR3 regions were amplified. The HTBI primer set was used in a first-round RT-PCR of the TCR CDR3. TCRdb independently ran MiXCR on the multiplex PCR reads; one entry per CDR3 protein. This table holds more than 300,000 distinct CDR3 sequences, roughly a sixth found once. Diagnoses rested on clinical symptoms, serum thyroxine and TRAb, thyroid ultrasound and orbital computed tomography. The blood sample dates from first hyperthyroidism diagnosis, preceding any ophthalmopathy symptoms. To note about this clonotype: This may be a read error, as it is one base from a much larger clone.

The sequence came from a woman in her 30s with Graves' hyperthyroidism that later progressed to Graves' ophthalmopathy. V is TRBV11-2 and J is TRBJ2-2; D may be TRBD2 (5 bases). Material: blood. The CDR3 nucleotides are TGTGCCAGCAGCTTACCGAATTTATGGATACGAGGGAACGAGGAGCTGTTTTTT. It encodes CASSLPNLWIRGNEELFF.